This TCR beta chain originates from a study of T cells in Graves' hyperthyroidism and ophthalmopathy. Study-wide results and caveats: Using 13 V-J features, a model discriminated ophthalmopathy from stable hyperthyroidism.

This clonotype was picked up many times. Its antigen is still unknown. The germline gene is not matched at one end of the junction; a read error may be the cause. RNA transcripts gave rise to amplified TCR beta CDR3 regions. When the TCR CDR3 underwent first-round RT-PCR, the HTBI primer set was used. TCRdb passed the multiplex PCR reads through MiXCR, listing each CDR3 protein once. This sample carries about 300,000 distinct CDR3 sequences, roughly 15% of them seen once, and the ten largest clones take approximately 35%. This clonotype was sampled from a man younger than 45 with Graves' hyperthyroidism. Sequencing was carried out using blood.

In DNA form, the CDR3 reads TGTGCCAGCAGTTTAGTAGGGGTTTCCCACCCCCACAATGAGAAGTTCTTC. Amino acid sequence: CASSLVGVSHPHNEKFF. The chain couples TRBV12-3 or TRBV12-4 to TRBJ2-1, with TRBD1 as a possible D gene (5 bases). This CDR3 is built from 17 residues.